This entry describes one T cell receptor beta chain. The target antigen is unknown. This specimen belongs to a study of cytomegalovirus exposure and HLA in healthy donors. General study results and limits: In the 120 or so validation repertoires, just under 95% of cluster scores exceeded 0, per a later analysis. Despite most TCR sequences being rare, some public TCRs occurred in many donors. A list of 164 TCR beta chains associated with cytomegalovirus was given. As was reported, the classifier diagnosed cytomegalovirus status with high specificity and sensitivity.

Germline lookup yields CDR1 SEHNR and CDR2 FQNEAQ (reference sequence). The V gene lost 5 bases and the J gene lost 1 base, with 8 bases spanning the gap. The CDR3 runs to 14 residues. The protocol was immunoSEQ multiplex PCR, while the TCRdb copy is restricted to in-frame clones and leaves out a portion. The sample carries more than 250,000 clones, about 90% recorded once. Sequencing input: PBMCs. The J gene is TRBJ2-2, the V gene TRBV7-9, with D maybe TRBD2 (5 bases). The receptor's source is a woman aged 25 to 39 in good health and CMV-seronegative. CDR3 DNA sequence: TGTGCCAGCAGCCCCGGGATGAACACCGGGGAGCTGTTTTTT. It yields the protein CASSPGMNTGELFF.